One and the same sample provided the 13 T cell receptor beta chains below, sequenced in a study of cytomegalovirus exposure and HLA in healthy donors. The PCR employed 60 Vbeta primers together with 13 Jbeta primers. Sequencing used immunoSEQ multiplex PCR; TCRdb keeps in-frame clones, though not all of them. The table includes approximately 150,000 clones, roughly 72% detected once. The sample was PBMCs. These TCRs come from a woman aged 40 to 50 in good health and CMV-seronegative.

V is TRBV28 and J is TRBJ2-4; 9 nucleotides line up with TRBD1. Trimming at V came to 7 bases and at J to 8 bases, leaving 9 bases not matched to a gene. The CDR3 contains 14 residues. Germline loops: CDR1 MDHEN, CDR2 SYDVKM. CDR3 sequence reads: CASTSGTGRDIQYF. DNA of the CDR3: TGTGCCAGCACCTCCGGGACAGGGAGGGACATTCAGTACTTC.

Of note for this clone: Other DNA sequences in this sample translate to the same CDR3. This chain uses TRBV27 with TRBJ1-5; TRBD1 is a possible D gene (5 bases). V lost 3 bases and J 4 bases, leaving 7 bases between the germline ends. Germline CDR1 reads MNHEY; CDR2 reads SMNVEV (reference sequence). This CDR3 spans 13 amino acids. DNA for the CDR3: TGTGCCAGCAGTTTGCGGGGGAATCAGCCCCAGCATTTT. Protein: CASSLRGNQPQHF.

The V call is TRBV21-1, the J call TRBJ1-1. TRBV21-1 is a recognized pseudogene. CDR3 length equals 17 residues. This chain's CDR3 is CASSNRGRAIDNREAFF. CDR3 DNA: TGTGCCAGCAGCAACAGAGGTCGTGCCATCGATAATAGAGAAGCTTTCTTT.

The chain combines TRBV30 with TRBJ2-7; D not resolved. This CDR3 is built from 12 residues. The germline V gene has CDR1 GTSNPN and CDR2 SVGIG (reference sequence). V lost 0 bases, J lost 6 bases, and 9 bases lay in between. The CDR3 loop reads CAWSVVALEQYF. CDR3 nucleotide sequence: TGTGCCTGGAGTGTTGTGGCTCTCGAGCAGTACTTC.

The gene calls are TRBV18 and TRBJ2-1, with D perhaps matching TRBD2 (5 bases). The CDR3 contains 13 residues. From germline, CDR1 is KGHSH and CDR2 LQKENI. Trimming pared 2 bases from V and 9 bases from J, leaving 11 bases between. The CDR3 region has the DNA TGTGCCAGCTCACCAGAGCAACGGGGTGAGCAGTTCTTC. Protein sequence: CASSPEQRGEQFF.

The V call is TRBV7-8, the J call TRBJ1-2; no clear D. There are 15 residues in the CDR3. Germline V CDR1 and CDR2: SGHVS, FQNEAQ. The V gene lost 0 bases and the J gene lost 3 bases, with 11 bases spanning the gap. The CDR3 nucleotides are TGTGCCAGCAGCTTAGCGACGGGGAAAGACTATGGCTACACCTTC. This sequence encodes CASSLATGKDYGYTF. The whole variable domain, filled in from reference TRBV7-8 and TRBJ1-2, reads GAGVSQSPRYKVAKRGQDVALRCDPISGHVSLFWYQQALGQGPEFLTYFQNEAQLDKSGLPSDRFFAERPEGSVSTLKIQRTQQEDSAVYLCASSLATGKDYGYTFGSGTRLTVV.

The rearrangement joins TRBV2 to TRBJ2-7; D possibly corresponds to TRBD1 (5 bases). The CDR3 runs to 16 residues. V lost 4 bases, J lost 4 bases, and 20 bases lay in between. Germline CDR1 and CDR2: SNHLY and FYNNEI. The CDR3 loop is CASSVLRQRVAYEQYF. CDR3 DNA: TGTGCCAGCAGTGTCCTTCGACAGCGAGTAGCTTACGAGCAGTACTTC.

The chain joins TRBV19 to TRBJ2-5; maybe TRBD2 (6 bases). CDR1 LNHDA and CDR2 SQIVND come from the germline V gene (reference sequence). This CDR3 region has 12 residues. With 3 bases removed from V and 4 bases from J, the gap between germline ends came to 6 bases. The CDR3 DNA reads TGTGCCAGTAGTATGGGGGGAGAGACCCAGTACTTC. Residues: CASSMGGETQYF.

V is TRBV6-1 and J is TRBJ2-7; 7 bases fit TRBD1. Looked up from germline, CDR1 is MNHNS and CDR2 is SASEGT. The CDR3 spans 17 residues. The junction had 13 bases not matched to a gene; V was cut back by 2 bases and J by 3 bases. CDR3 loop: CASSESEGTVRFYEQYF. In DNA form, the CDR3 reads TGTGCCAGCAGTGAATCAGAAGGGACAGTCCGATTCTACGAGCAGTACTTC.

V is TRBV9 and J is TRBJ2-5; 11 bases are shared with TRBD1. This CDR3 has 14 residues. Unmatched junction bases numbered 6, after V lost 6 bases and J lost 5 bases. Germline lookup yields CDR1 SGDLS and CDR2 YYNGEE. The CDR3 loop reads CASKGQGVGETQYF. The CDR3 coding sequence is TGTGCCAGCAAGGGACAGGGGGTTGGGGAGACCCAGTACTTC. The full variable domain, in which reference TRBV9 and TRBJ2-5 provide the parts outside the CDR3, is DSGVTQTPKHLITATGQRVTLRCSPRSGDLSVYWYQQSLDQGLQFLIQYYNGEERAKGNILERFSAQQFPDLHSELNLSSLELGDSALYFCASKGQGVGETQYFGPGTRLLVL.

V is TRBV11-2 and J is TRBJ1-1; D uncertain. Germline CDR1 is SGHAT and CDR2 is FQNNGV. V shed 6 bases and J shed 0 bases, with 14 bases lying between them. The CDR3 loop spans 15 amino acids. CDR3 in DNA: TGTGCCAGCAGAAGGTTAAGTGGGCTGAACACTGAAGCTTTCTTT. It codes for CASRRLSGLNTEAFF.

The rearrangement links TRBV29-1 to TRBJ2-5; TRBD1 aligns across 10 bases. The DNA end is more similar to TRBJ2-7, so the J call may be wrong. The CDR3 runs 16 residues. Germline V gene data show CDR1 as SQVTM and CDR2 as ANQGSEA. The CDR3: CSVEGAQGTGDYEQYF. In DNA form, the CDR3 reads TGCAGCGTTGAAGGGGCCCAAGGGACAGGGGACTACGAGCAGTACTTC.

This clone was recorded a few times. The rearrangement joins TRBV2 to TRBJ2-1; D gene uncertain. CDR3 size: 15 residues. CDR1 is SNHLY, CDR2 FYNNEI, per germline. V dropped 2 bases and J dropped 4 bases, with 12 bases sitting between them. CDR3 amino acids: CASSEHRNTYNEQFF. CDR3 nucleotides: TGTGCCAGCAGTGAACACAGAAATACGTACAATGAGCAGTTCTTC. The full variable domain, rest sourced from reference TRBV2 and TRBJ2-1, is EPEVTQTPSHQVTQMGQEVILRCVPISNHLYFYWYRQILGQKVEFLVSFYNNEISEKSEIFDDQFSVERPDGSNFTLKIRSTKLEDSAMYFCASSEHRNTYNEQFFGPGTRLTVL.